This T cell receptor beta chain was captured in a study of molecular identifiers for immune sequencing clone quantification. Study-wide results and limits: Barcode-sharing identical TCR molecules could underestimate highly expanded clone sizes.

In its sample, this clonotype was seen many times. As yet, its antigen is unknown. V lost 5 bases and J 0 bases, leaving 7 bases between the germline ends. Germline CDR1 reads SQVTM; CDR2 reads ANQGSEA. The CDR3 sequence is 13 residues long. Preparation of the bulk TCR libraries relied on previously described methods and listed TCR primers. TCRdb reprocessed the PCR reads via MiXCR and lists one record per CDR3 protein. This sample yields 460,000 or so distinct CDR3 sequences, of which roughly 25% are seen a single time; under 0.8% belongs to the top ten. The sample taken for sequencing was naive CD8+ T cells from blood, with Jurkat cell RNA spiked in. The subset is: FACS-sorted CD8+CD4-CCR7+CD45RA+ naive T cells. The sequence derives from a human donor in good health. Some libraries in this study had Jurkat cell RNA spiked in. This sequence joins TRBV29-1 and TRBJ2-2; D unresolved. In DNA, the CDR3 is TGCAGCGTTTTAGGAACGAACACCGGGGAGCTGTTTTTT. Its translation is CSVLGTNTGELFF.